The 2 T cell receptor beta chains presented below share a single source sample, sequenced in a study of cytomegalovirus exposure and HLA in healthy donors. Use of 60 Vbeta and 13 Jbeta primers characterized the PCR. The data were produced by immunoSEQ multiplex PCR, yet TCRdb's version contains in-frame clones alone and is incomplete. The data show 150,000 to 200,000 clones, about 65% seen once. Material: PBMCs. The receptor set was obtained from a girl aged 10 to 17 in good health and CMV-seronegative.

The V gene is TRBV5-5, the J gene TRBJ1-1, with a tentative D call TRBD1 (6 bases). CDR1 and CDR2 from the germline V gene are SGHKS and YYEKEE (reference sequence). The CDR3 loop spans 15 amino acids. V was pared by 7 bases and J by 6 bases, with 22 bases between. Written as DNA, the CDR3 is TGTGCCAGCCTGAGCAGGGGAAGGGGTTTCGCTGAAGCTTTCTTT. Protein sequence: CASLSRGRGFAEAFF.

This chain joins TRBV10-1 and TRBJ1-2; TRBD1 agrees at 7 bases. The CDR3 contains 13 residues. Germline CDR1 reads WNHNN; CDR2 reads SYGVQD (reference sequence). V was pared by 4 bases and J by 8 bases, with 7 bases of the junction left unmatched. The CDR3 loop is CASSGDRVGGYTF. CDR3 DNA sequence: TGCGCCAGCAGTGGTGACAGGGTAGGCGGCTACACCTTC.